This T cell receptor (beta chain) was sequenced for a study of T-cell reconstitution after alpha-beta-depleted transplantation in children. Using unique molecular identifiers, the investigators prepared the TCRbeta library. TCRdb reprocessed the PCR reads with MiXCR, giving one entry per CDR3 protein. The data show roughly 300,000 distinct CDR3 sequences, around 10% seen once. This clonotype was seen a handful of times. This CDR3 contains 13 residues. Looked up from germline, CDR1 is DFQATT and CDR2 is SNEGSKA (reference sequence). V lost 0 bases, J lost 0 bases, and 6 bases lay in between. This chain connects TRBV20-1 to TRBJ2-7; D is unresolved. Sequenced here: PBMCs from the stem cell graft donor, sampled from the stem cell graft. This clonotype was sampled from a human donor who donated a stem cell graft to a child with acute lymphoblastic leukemia. The CDR3 reads CSARDWSSYEQYF. The CDR3 DNA reads TGCAGTGCTAGAGATTGGAGCTCCTACGAGCAGTACTTC.